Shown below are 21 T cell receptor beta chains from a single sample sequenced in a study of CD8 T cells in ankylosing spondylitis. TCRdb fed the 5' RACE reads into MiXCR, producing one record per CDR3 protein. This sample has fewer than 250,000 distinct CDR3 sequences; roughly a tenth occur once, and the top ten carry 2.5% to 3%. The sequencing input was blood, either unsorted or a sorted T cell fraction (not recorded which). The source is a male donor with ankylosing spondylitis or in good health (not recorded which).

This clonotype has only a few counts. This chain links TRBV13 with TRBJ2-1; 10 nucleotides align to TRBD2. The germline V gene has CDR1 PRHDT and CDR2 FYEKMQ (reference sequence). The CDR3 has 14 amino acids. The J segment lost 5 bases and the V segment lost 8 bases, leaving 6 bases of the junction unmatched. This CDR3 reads CASQRGGINNEQFF. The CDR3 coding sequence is TGTGCCAGCCAGCGGGGGGGCATTAACAATGAGCAGTTCTTC. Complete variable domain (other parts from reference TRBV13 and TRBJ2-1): AAGVIQSPRHLIKEKRETATLKCYPIPRHDTVYWYQQGPGQDPQFLISFYEKMQSDKGSIPDRFSAQQFSDYHSELNMSSLELGDSALYFCASQRGGINNEQFFGPGTRLTVL.

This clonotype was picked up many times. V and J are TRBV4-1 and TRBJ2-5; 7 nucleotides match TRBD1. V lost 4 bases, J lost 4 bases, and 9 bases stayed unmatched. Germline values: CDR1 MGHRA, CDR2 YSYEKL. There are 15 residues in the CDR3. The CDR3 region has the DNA TGCGCCAGCAGCCCCCCCAGGGGGAAAGGAGAGACCCAGTACTTC. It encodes CASSPPRGKGETQYF.

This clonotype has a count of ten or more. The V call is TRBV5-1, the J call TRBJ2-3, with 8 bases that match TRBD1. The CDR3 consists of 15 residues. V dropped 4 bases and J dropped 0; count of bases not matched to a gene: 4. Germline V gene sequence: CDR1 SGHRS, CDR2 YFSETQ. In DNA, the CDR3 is TGCGCCAGCAGCGGCAGGACAGGGAGCACAGATACGCAGTATTTT. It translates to CASSGRTGSTDTQYF.

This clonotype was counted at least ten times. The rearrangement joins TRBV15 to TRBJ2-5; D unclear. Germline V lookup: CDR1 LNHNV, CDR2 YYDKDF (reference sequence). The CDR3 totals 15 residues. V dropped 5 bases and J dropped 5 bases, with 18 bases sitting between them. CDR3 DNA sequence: TGTGCCACCAGCTTGGTCCGTGGTCCCAAGGAGACCCAGTACTTC. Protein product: CATSLVRGPKETQYF.

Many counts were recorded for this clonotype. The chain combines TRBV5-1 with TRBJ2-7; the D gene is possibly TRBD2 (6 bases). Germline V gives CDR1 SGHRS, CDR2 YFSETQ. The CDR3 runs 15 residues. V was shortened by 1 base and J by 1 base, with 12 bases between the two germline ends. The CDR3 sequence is CASSLTWDSSYEQYF. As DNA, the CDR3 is TGCGCCAGCAGCTTGACGTGGGACTCATCCTACGAGCAGTACTTC.

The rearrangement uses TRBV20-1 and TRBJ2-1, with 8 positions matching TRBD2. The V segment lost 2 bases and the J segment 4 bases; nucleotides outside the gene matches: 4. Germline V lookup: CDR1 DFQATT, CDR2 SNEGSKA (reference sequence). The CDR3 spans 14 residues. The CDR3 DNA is TGCAGTGCTAGAATCGCGGGAGGATACAATGAGCAGTTCTTC. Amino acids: CSARIAGGYNEQFF.

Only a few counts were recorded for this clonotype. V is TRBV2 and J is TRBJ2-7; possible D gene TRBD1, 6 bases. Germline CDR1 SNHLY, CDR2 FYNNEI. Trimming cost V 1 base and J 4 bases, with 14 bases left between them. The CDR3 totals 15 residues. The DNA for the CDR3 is TGTGCCAGCAGTGAAGGGGACACCGACTTTTACGAGCAGTACTTC. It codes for CASSEGDTDFYEQYF. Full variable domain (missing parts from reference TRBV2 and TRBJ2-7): EPEVTQTPSHQVTQMGQEVILRCVPISNHLYFYWYRQILGQKVEFLVSFYNNEISEKSEIFDDQFSVERPDGSNFTLKIRSTKLEDSAMYFCASSEGDTDFYEQYFGPGTRLTVT.

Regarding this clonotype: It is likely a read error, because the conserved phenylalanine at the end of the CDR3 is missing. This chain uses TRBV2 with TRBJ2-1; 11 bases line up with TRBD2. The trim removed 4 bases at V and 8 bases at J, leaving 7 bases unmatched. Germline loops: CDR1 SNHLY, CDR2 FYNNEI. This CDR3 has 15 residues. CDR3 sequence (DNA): TGTGCCAGCAGTGGCTCTAGCGGGGGGAGGGATGAGCAGTTCTTG. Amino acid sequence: CASSGSSGGRDEQFL.

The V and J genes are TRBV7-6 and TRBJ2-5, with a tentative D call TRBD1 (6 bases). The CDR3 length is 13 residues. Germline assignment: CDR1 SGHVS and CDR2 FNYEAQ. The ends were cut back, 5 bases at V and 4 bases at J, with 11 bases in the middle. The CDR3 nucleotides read TGTGCCAGCAGCCCGGCAGGGGCAGAGACCCAGTACTTC. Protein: CASSPAGAETQYF.

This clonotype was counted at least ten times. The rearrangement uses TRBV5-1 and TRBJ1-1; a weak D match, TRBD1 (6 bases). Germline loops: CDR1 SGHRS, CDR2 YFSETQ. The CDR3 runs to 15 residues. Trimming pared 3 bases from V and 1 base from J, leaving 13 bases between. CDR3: CASSYPGATNTEAFF. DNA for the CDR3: TGCGCCAGCAGCTACCCAGGGGCGACGAACACTGAAGCTTTCTTT.

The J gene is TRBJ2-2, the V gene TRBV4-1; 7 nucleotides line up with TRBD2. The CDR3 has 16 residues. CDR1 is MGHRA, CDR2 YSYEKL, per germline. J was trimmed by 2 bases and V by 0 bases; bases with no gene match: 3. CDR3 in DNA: TGCGCCAGCAGCCAAGAGCCTAGCGGTAACACCGGGGAGCTGTTTTTT. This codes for CASSQEPSGNTGELFF.

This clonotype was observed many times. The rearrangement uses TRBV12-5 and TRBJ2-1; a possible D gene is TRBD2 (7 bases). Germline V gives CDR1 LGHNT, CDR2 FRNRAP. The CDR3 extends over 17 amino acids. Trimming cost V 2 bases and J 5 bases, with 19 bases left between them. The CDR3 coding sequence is TGTGCTAGTGGTTTGCCACAGGGATCGGGAGGCAACAATGAGCAGTTCTTC. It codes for CASGLPQGSGGNNEQFF. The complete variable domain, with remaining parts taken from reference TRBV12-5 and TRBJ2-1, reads DARVTQTPRHKVTEMGQEVTMRCQPILGHNTVFWYRQTMMQGLELLAYFRNRAPLDDSGMPKDRFSAEMPDATLATLKIQPSEPRDSAVYFCASGLPQGSGGNNEQFFGPGTRLTVL.

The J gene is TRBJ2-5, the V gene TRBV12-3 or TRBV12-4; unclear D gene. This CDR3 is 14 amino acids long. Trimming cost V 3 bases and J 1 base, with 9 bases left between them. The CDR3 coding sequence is TGTGCCAGCAGTTTTGAAACACTCCAAGAGACCCAGTACTTC. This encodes CASSFETLQETQYF.

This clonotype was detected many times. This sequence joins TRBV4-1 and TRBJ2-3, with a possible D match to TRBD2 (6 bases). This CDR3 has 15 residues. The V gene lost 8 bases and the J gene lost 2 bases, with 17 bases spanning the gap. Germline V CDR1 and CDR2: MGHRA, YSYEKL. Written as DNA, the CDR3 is TGCGCCAGCGGATCTAGGAGCGGGCACACAGATACGCAGTATTTT. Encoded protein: CASGSRSGHTDTQYF.

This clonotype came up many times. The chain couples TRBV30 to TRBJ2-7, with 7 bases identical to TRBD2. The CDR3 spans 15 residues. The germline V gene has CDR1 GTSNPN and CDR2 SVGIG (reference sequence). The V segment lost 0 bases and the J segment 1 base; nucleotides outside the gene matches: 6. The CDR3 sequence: CAWSVRLAVSYEQYF. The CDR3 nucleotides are TGTGCCTGGAGTGTACGCCTAGCGGTATCCTACGAGCAGTACTTC. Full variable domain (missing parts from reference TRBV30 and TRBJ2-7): SQTIHQWPATLVQPVGSPLSLECTVEGTSNPNLYWYRQAAGRGLQLLFYSVGIGQISSEVPQNLSASRPQDRQFILSSKKLLLSDSGFYLCAWSVRLAVSYEQYFGPGTRLTVT.

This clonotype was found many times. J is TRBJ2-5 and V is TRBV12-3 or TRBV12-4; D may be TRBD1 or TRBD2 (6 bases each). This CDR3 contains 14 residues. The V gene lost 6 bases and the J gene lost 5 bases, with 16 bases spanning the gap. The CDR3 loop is CASSDRRAVETQYF. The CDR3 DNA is TGTGCCAGCAGCGACAGGAGGGCGGTGGAGACCCAGTACTTC.

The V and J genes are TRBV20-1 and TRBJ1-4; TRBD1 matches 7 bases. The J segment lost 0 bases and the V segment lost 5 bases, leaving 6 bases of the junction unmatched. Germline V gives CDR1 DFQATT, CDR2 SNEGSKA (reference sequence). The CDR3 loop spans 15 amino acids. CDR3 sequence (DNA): TGCAGTGCTCCAGGACAGGCCGCAACTAATGAAAAACTGTTTTTT. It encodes CSAPGQAATNEKLFF.

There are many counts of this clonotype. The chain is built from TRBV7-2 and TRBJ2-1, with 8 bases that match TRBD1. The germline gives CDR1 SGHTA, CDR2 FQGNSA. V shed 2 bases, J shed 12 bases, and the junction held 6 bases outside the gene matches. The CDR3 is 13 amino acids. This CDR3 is CASSLLPGGGQFF. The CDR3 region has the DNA TGTGCCAGCAGCTTACTACCAGGGGGCGGGCAGTTCTTC. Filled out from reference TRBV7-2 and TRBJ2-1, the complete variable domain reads GAGVSQSPSNKVTEKGKDVELRCDPISGHTALYWYRQSLGQGLEFLIYFQGNSAPDKSGLPSDRFSAERTGGSVSTLTIQRTQQEDSAVYLCASSLLPGGGQFFGPGTRLTVL.

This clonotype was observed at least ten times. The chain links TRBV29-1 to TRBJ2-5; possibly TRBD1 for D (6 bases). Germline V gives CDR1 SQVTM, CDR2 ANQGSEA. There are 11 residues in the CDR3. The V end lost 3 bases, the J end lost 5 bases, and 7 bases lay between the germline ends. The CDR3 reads CSVEGAETQYF. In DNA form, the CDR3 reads TGCAGCGTTGAGGGGGCGGAGACCCAGTACTTC.

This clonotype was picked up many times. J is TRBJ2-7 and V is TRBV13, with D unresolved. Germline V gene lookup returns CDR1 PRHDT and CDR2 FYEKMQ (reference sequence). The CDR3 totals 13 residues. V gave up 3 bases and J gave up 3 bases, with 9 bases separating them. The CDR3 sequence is CASSLANGYEQYF. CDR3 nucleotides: TGTGCCAGCAGCTTGGCGAACGGCTACGAGCAGTACTTC.

This chain's CDR3 is CASRDNTGELFF. CDR3 DNA: TGTGCCAGCAGGGATAACACCGGGGAGCTGTTTTTT. The V call is TRBV2, the J call TRBJ2-2; D unresolved. CDR1 is SNHLY, CDR2 FYNNEI, per germline. V lost 6 bases and J 2 bases, leaving 4 bases between the germline ends. The CDR3 contains 12 residues.